This TCR beta chain was recorded in a study of blood T cell repertoires in COVID-19. Participants, about 18 to 90 years old, spanned more than 20 US areas. Source study methods: How many nucleated cells were present was estimated from reference gene primer amplification. Sequencing was performed with immunoSEQ multiplex PCR; in TCRdb, only in-frame clones are kept and a portion is missing. V, J and clone size are those of that table, while D and trimming were read from the DNA. Here the sample spans 55,000 to 70,000 clones, roughly 91% being singletons. V was cut by 6 bases and J by 2 bases, with 16 bases left in between. The CDR3 sequence is 15 residues long. Per germline, CDR1 MNHEY and CDR2 SVGAGI.

The clonotype originates from a woman aged 40 to 49 who had recovered from COVID-19. Material for sequencing was PBMCs or T cells enriched from blood (not recorded which). The chain combines TRBV6-5 with TRBJ1-1; weak D call: TRBD1 (5 bases). CDR3 amino acids: CASSDRRGGNTEAFF. For the CDR3, the DNA is TGTGCCAGCAGCGACAGAAGGGGAGGTAACACTGAAGCTTTCTTT.